The TCR beta chain described here comes from a study of naive and memory T cell subsets. Germline values: CDR1 LGHNT, CDR2 FRNRAP. The CDR3 is 13 amino acids. Trimming removed 5 bases at V and 3 bases at J, with 8 bases between. Separate alpha and beta amplification began at the second PCR step. On this clonotype itself: Its antigen is unknown.

The beta constant-region primer was an equimolar mix of two oligonucleotides covering TRBC1 and TRBC2. Four rounds of PCR amplified the ligated cDNA using nested alpha and beta constant-region primers plus SP2. TCRdb passed the UMI-ligation and nested PCR reads through MiXCR, listing each CDR3 protein once. Among approximately 80,000 distinct CDR3 sequences listed, about 8.2% were seen once. Study-level points and caveats: Diversity fell and Gini index rose from naive through CM, EM, EMRA.

V usage is TRBV12-5 and J usage is TRBJ2-1; D not certain. The origin of this receptor is a human donor in good health. The sample taken for sequencing was naive CD8+ T cells from blood. The CDR3 region is CASGPQFYNEQFF. The CDR3, as DNA: TGTGCTAGTGGTCCTCAATTCTACAATGAGCAGTTCTTC.